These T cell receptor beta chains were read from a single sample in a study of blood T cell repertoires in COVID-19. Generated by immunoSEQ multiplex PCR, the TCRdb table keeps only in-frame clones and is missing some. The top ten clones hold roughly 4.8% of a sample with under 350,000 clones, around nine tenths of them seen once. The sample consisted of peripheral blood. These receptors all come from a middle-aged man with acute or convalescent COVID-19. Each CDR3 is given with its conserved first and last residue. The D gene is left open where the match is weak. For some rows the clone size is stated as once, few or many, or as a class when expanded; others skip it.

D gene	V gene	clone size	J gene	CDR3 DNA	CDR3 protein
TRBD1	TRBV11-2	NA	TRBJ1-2	TGTGCCAGCAGCTTGTCCAGGGGGCTTAGCTATGGCTACACCTTC	CASSLSRGLSYGYTF
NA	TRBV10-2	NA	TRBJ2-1	TGCGCCAGCAGTTCTACCTACAATGAGCAGTTCTTC	CASSSTYNEQFF
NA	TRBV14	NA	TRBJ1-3	TGTGCCAGCAGCCCCACCCGGTTCTCTGGAAACACCATATATTTT	CASSPTRFSGNTIYF
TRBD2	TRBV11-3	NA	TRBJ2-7	TGTGCCAGCAGCGCCGGGACTAGACCCTACGAGCAGTACTTC	CASSAGTRPYEQYF
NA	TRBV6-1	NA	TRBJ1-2	TGTGCCAGCAGTGAAGCGCTTCGGGGTTATGGCTACACCTTC	CASSEALRGYGYTF
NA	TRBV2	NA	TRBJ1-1	TGTGCCAGCCCCGGATATAGGACAACGAACACTGAAGCTTTCTTT	CASPGYRTTNTEAFF
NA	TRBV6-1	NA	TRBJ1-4	TGTGCCAGCAGTAAAGACAGGATGTCGACCCGAACTAATGAAAAACTGTTTTTT	CASSKDRMSTRTNEKLFF
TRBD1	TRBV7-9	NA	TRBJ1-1	TGTGCCAGCAGCTCTGGACAGGGGGAAACTGAAGCTTTCTTT	CASSSGQGETEAFF
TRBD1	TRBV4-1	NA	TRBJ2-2	TGCGCCAGCAGCCGATCGGCACAGGGGGTGAACACCGGGGAGCTGTTTTTT	CASSRSAQGVNTGELFF
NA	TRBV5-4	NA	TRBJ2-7	TGTGCCAGCAGCTTGGACAGCCTCGAGCAGTACTTC	CASSLDSLEQYF
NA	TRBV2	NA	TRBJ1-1	TGTGCCAGCAAGGCGGACACCGACACTGAAGCTTTCTTT	CASKADTDTEAFF
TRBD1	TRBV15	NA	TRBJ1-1	TGTGCCACCAGACGACAGGGAAGGACTGAAGCTTTCTTT	CATRRQGRTEAFF
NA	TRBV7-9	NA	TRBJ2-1	TGTGCCAGCAGCTCCCTAGGACAGTCACAGTTCTTC	CASSSLGQSQFF
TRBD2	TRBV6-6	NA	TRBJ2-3	TGTGCCAGCAGTTACGGTTCCTGGACTAGCGTAGATACGCAGTATTTT	CASSYGSWTSVDTQYF
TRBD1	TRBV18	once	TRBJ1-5	TGTGCCAGCCAGTCGGGACAGATCAATCAGCCCCAGCATTTT	CASQSGQINQPQHF
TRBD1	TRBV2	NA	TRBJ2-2	TGTGCCAGCAGTGAAACAGGGGCCGACGGGGAGCTGTTTTTT	CASSETGADGELFF
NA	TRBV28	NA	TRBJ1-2	TGTGCCAGCACCAGTCCAGGAGGACCTAACTATGGCTACACCTTC	CASTSPGGPNYGYTF
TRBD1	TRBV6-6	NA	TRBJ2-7	TGTGCCAGCAGTTACTCGAAGGACAGGGGGGACGAGCAGTACTTC	CASSYSKDRGDEQYF
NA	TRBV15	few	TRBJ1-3	TGTGCCACCCGACTCGGCTCTGGAAACACCATATATTTT	CATRLGSGNTIYF
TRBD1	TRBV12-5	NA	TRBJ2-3	TGTGCTAGTGGTTTGGGGGACAGGGGCACAGATACGCAGTATTTT	CASGLGDRGTDTQYF
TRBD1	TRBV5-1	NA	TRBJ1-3	TGCGCCAGCAGACCCAACCAGGGGGCGACTGGAAACACCATATATTTT	CASRPNQGATGNTIYF
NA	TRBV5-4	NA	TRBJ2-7	TGTGCCAGCAGCTCACCTGACAGGCCCGGAATATACGAGCAGTACTTC	CASSSPDRPGIYEQYF
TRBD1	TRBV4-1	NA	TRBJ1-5	TGCGCCAGCAGTCAGACAGGGGCTAGCAATCAGCCCCAGCATTTT	CASSQTGASNQPQHF